This TCR beta chain was found in a study of neurological immune-mediated disorders. V was cut by 0 bases and J by 1 base, with 9 bases left in between. This CDR3 is built from 15 residues. From germline, CDR1 is SGHTA and CDR2 FQGNSA. Relative to its sample, this clonotype is medium-sized (0.01 to 0.1%). MiXCR was run by TCRdb on the 5' RACE reads, yielding one entry per CDR3 protein. Altogether 25,000 to 30,000 distinct CDR3 sequences are present, about 3.1% being singletons, with the ten largest covering 6% to 7.5%. Sequencing was done on a sample of PBMCs. The chain employs TRBV7-2 and TRBJ1-1; D possibly corresponds to TRBD1 (6 bases). The sequence derives from a woman aged 30 to 39 with multiple sclerosis. CDR3 sequence reads: CASSLATGTNTEAFF. CDR3 bases: TGTGCCAGCAGCTTAGCCACAGGGACGAACACTGAAGCTTTCTTT.